These T cell receptor beta chains were read from a single sample in a study of Ad26.COV2.S vaccination and SARS-CoV-2 variants. Data came from immunoSEQ multiplex PCR; TCRdb stores just in-frame clones and leaves some out. Here the sample spans 380,000 or so clones, 88% being singletons. Here the sequenced sample was peripheral blood, taken in a trial of Ad26.COV2.S vaccine versus placebo. The receptors were sampled from a person aged 18 to 65 who received the Ad26.COV2.S COVID-19 vaccine or a placebo. The CDR3 runs from the conserved cysteine through the conserved F or W. Fields, in order: J gene, clone size, V gene, D gene, CDR3 length, CDR3 DNA, CDR3 protein. The D gene is left open where the match is weak. Some rows mark clone size as missing; the rest say once, few, many or name a class of expanded clone.

j_gene: TRBJ2-5
abundance: -
v_gene: TRBV5-1
d_gene: TRBD2
len: 15
CDR3nt: TGCGCCAGCAGCTTGGGGAGCGGGGCCCAAGAGACCCAGTACTTC
CDR3aa: CASSLGSGAQETQYF

j_gene: TRBJ2-3
abundance: once
v_gene: TRBV7-8
d_gene: -
len: 14
CDR3nt: TGTGCCAGCAGCTTATACCCAGAAACAGATACGCAGTATTTT
CDR3aa: CASSLYPETDTQYF

j_gene: TRBJ2-4
abundance: -
v_gene: TRBV6-2/TRBV6-3
d_gene: -
len: 15
CDR3nt: TGTGCCAGCAGCCACAAGCCTAGATGGGGAAACATTCAGTACTTC
CDR3aa: CASSHKPRWGNIQYF

j_gene: TRBJ1-5
abundance: -
v_gene: TRBV6-6
d_gene: TRBD1
len: 14
CDR3nt: TGTGCCAGCAGTTACGACAGGGCGGTTCAGCCCCAGCATTTT
CDR3aa: CASSYDRAVQPQHF

j_gene: TRBJ2-1
abundance: -
v_gene: TRBV19
d_gene: -
len: 16
CDR3nt: TGTGCCAGTGACTCGGGCTCTCGGGCGCGAGGGAATGAGCAGTTCTTC
CDR3aa: CASDSGSRARGNEQFF

j_gene: TRBJ1-3
abundance: once
v_gene: TRBV6-5
d_gene: -
len: 14
CDR3nt: TGTGCCAGCATCTTTACTTTCTCTGGAAACACCATATATTTT
CDR3aa: CASIFTFSGNTIYF

j_gene: TRBJ1-2
abundance: -
v_gene: TRBV6-2/TRBV6-3
d_gene: TRBD1
len: 13
CDR3nt: TGTGCCAGCAGTCCAGGGGGCCTCTATGGCTACACCTTC
CDR3aa: CASSPGGLYGYTF

j_gene: TRBJ1-5
abundance: -
v_gene: TRBV19
d_gene: -
len: 17
CDR3nt: TGTGCCAGTAGTAGGGTGGCAGACCTTTATAGCAATCAGCCCCAGCATTTT
CDR3aa: CASSRVADLYSNQPQHF

j_gene: TRBJ2-7
abundance: -
v_gene: TRBV7-2
d_gene: TRBD1
len: 15
CDR3nt: TGTGCCAGCAGCCAGGAGACAGGGGTGGGAAACGAGCAGTACTTC
CDR3aa: CASSQETGVGNEQYF

j_gene: TRBJ2-7
abundance: -
v_gene: TRBV7-9
d_gene: -
len: 13
CDR3nt: TGTGCCAGCAGCTTACAGGACCACTACGAGCAGTACTTC
CDR3aa: CASSLQDHYEQYF

j_gene: TRBJ2-2
abundance: many
v_gene: TRBV6-5
d_gene: -
len: 13
CDR3nt: TGTGCCAGCAGACCCACCGTGGTCGGGGAGCTGTTTTTT
CDR3aa: CASRPTVVGELFF

j_gene: TRBJ1-3
abundance: few
v_gene: TRBV2
d_gene: -
len: 16
CDR3nt: TGTGCCAGCAGCGAGGTGCGGATCCCCTCTGGAAACACCATATATTTT
CDR3aa: CASSEVRIPSGNTIYF

j_gene: TRBJ2-2
abundance: -
v_gene: TRBV24-1
d_gene: TRBD1
len: 17
CDR3nt: TGTGCCACCAGTGACCAGAGGACAGGGATGAACACCGGGGAGCTGTTTTTT
CDR3aa: CATSDQRTGMNTGELFF

j_gene: TRBJ2-1
abundance: few
v_gene: TRBV2
d_gene: TRBD1
len: 15
CDR3nt: TGTGCCAGCAGAGCTACGGGACAGGGGCACAATGAGCAGTTCTTC
CDR3aa: CASRATGQGHNEQFF

j_gene: TRBJ1-5
abundance: -
v_gene: TRBV28
d_gene: -
len: 12
CDR3nt: TGTGCCAGCAGACAGCCTCCGCAGCCCCAGCATTTT
CDR3aa: CASRQPPQPQHF

j_gene: TRBJ2-7
abundance: once
v_gene: TRBV4-2
d_gene: -
len: 21
CDR3nt: TGTGCCAGCAGCCAAGGCGACCTATTACCGGGGCTCGGGAGCGGTGCCTACGAGCAGTACTTC
CDR3aa: CASSQGDLLPGLGSGAYEQYF

j_gene: TRBJ2-7
abundance: -
v_gene: TRBV7-9
d_gene: -
len: 14
CDR3nt: TGTGCCAGCAGCCCCGGGACACCGAACTACGAGCAGTACTTC
CDR3aa: CASSPGTPNYEQYF

j_gene: TRBJ2-1
abundance: -
v_gene: TRBV19
d_gene: -
len: 15
CDR3nt: TGTGCCAGTAGCCCGGTATACCTCTCGGTAAATGAGCAGTTCTTC
CDR3aa: CASSPVYLSVNEQFF

j_gene: TRBJ1-4
abundance: -
v_gene: TRBV7-9
d_gene: -
len: 15
CDR3nt: TGTGCCAGCAGCTTACCCCAGGGGACGGGCGAAAAACTGTTTTTT
CDR3aa: CASSLPQGTGEKLFF

j_gene: TRBJ2-3
abundance: -
v_gene: TRBV7-2
d_gene: TRBD2
len: 15
CDR3nt: TGTGCCAGCAGCTGGGGACTAGCGGGAAGAGATACGCAGTATTTT
CDR3aa: CASSWGLAGRDTQYF

j_gene: TRBJ1-2
abundance: -
v_gene: TRBV6-4
d_gene: -
len: 15
CDR3nt: TGTGCCAGCAGGAACACCCAAGGGGGTACCTATGGCTACACCTTC
CDR3aa: CASRNTQGGTYGYTF

j_gene: TRBJ2-1
abundance: -
v_gene: TRBV6-4
d_gene: -
len: 14
CDR3nt: TGTGCCAGCAGTGACAGGGGACGCTACAATGAGCAGTTCTTC
CDR3aa: CASSDRGRYNEQFF

j_gene: TRBJ1-1
abundance: -
v_gene: TRBV18
d_gene: -
len: 14
CDR3nt: TGTGCCAGCTCACCTAAGAGTGGAGGGACTGAAGCTTTCTTT
CDR3aa: CASSPKSGGTEAFF

j_gene: TRBJ2-7
abundance: -
v_gene: TRBV11-3
d_gene: -
len: 14
CDR3nt: TGTGCCAGCAGCTTAGATCCGAGCTCCTACGAGCAGTACTTC
CDR3aa: CASSLDPSSYEQYF

j_gene: TRBJ2-3
abundance: -
v_gene: TRBV5-4
d_gene: -
len: 17
CDR3nt: TGTGCCAGCAGCTTGAAACAAGACTACCGGGGACCAGATACGCAGTATTTT
CDR3aa: CASSLKQDYRGPDTQYF

j_gene: TRBJ2-7
abundance: -
v_gene: TRBV4-2
d_gene: TRBD1
len: 15
CDR3nt: TGTGCCAGCAGCCCACAGGGGGGAGAGGCCTACGAGCAGTACTTC
CDR3aa: CASSPQGGEAYEQYF

j_gene: TRBJ2-2
abundance: -
v_gene: TRBV6-6
d_gene: TRBD1
len: 20
CDR3nt: TGTGCCAGCAGTCGACGAACACCTAACAGGGGGCGGGCGAACACCGGGGAGCTGTTTTTT
CDR3aa: CASSRRTPNRGRANTGELFF

j_gene: TRBJ2-3
abundance: -
v_gene: TRBV18
d_gene: -
len: 13
CDR3nt: TGTGCCAGCTCACCATGGGCTACAGATACGCAGTATTTT
CDR3aa: CASSPWATDTQYF